A single sample gave rise to the 4 T cell receptor beta chains below, sequenced in a study of blood T cell repertoires in COVID-19. Sequencing used immunoSEQ multiplex PCR; TCRdb keeps in-frame clones, though not all of them. The sample carries under 250,000 clones, over 80% recorded once. Sequenced sample: PBMCs or T cells enriched from blood (not recorded which). Receptor source: a woman aged 30 to 39 who had been exposed to COVID-19.

This clone has a single count. The J gene is TRBJ2-1, the V gene TRBV2, with 10 nucleotides matching TRBD2. J lost 8 bases, V lost 4 bases, and 14 bases had no gene match. CDR3 size: 17 residues. Per the germline V gene, CDR1 is SNHLY and CDR2 is FYNNEI. CDR3 region: CASSGGLAGAPGDEQFF. Here the CDR3 DNA reads TGTGCCAGCAGTGGAGGCCTAGCGGGAGCCCCAGGCGATGAGCAGTTCTTC.

The rearrangement joins TRBV28 to TRBJ1-2, with 7 bases that match TRBD1. The CDR3 loop spans 13 amino acids. V lost 8 bases to trimming and J lost 2 bases; unmatched junction nucleotides: 5. The germline CDR1 and CDR2 sequences are MDHEN and SYDVKM. CDR3 sequence reads: CASQPGQNYGYTF. The DNA for the CDR3 is TGTGCCAGCCAACCGGGACAGAACTATGGCTACACCTTC.

V usage is TRBV4-1 and J usage is TRBJ2-3; TRBD1 is a possible D gene (5 bases). The germline V and J ends were trimmed by 2 bases and 15 bases, with 12 bases remaining between them. Germline values: CDR1 MGHRA, CDR2 YSYEKL. There are 11 residues in the CDR3. The CDR3: CASSQPGRRYF. Written as DNA, the CDR3 is TGCGCCAGCAGCCAACCAGGGCGACGTTATTTT.

V usage is TRBV9 and J usage is TRBJ1-4; D perhaps matches TRBD1 (6 bases). V lost 4 bases and J lost 5, with 18 bases in between. In germline, CDR1 is SGDLS, CDR2 YYNGEE. The CDR3 is made up of 16 amino acids. The CDR3, as DNA: TGTGCCAGCAGCACCAACCCCCAACAGGGAAATGAAAAACTGTTTTTT. This gives the protein CASSTNPQQGNEKLFF.